The 6 T cell receptor beta chains below were found in one sample sequenced in a study of cytomegalovirus exposure and HLA in healthy donors. Using immunoSEQ multiplex PCR, the repertoire was profiled, and TCRdb retains in-frame clones only, with some absent. The sample holds tens of thousands of clones, 90% to 95% seen once. The sample consisted of PBMCs. These receptors originate from a woman aged 18-35 years in good health and CMV-seropositive.

The V and J genes are TRBV7-9 and TRBJ2-5; D ambiguous. V gave up 2 bases and J gave up 1 base, with 8 bases separating them. In germline, CDR1 is SEHNR, CDR2 FQNEAQ (reference sequence). The CDR3 runs to 14 residues. In DNA form, the CDR3 reads TGTGCCAGCAGCTTAAGTAGAGTCCAAGAGACCCAGTACTTC. Protein product: CASSLSRVQETQYF. The complete variable domain, with remaining parts taken from reference TRBV7-9 and TRBJ2-5, reads DTGVSQNPRHKITKRGQNVTFRCDPISEHNRLYWYRQTLGQGPEFLTYFQNEAQLEKSRLLSDRFSAERPKGSFSTLEIQRTEQGDSAMYLCASSLSRVQETQYFGPGTRLLVL.

This sequence joins TRBV28 and TRBJ1-1; tentatively, D is TRBD1 (5 bases). CDR1 is MDHEN and CDR2 is SYDVKM in the germline V gene. The V end lost 10 bases, the J end lost 1 base, and 16 bases lay between the germline ends. The CDR3 has 14 amino acids. This chain's CDR3 is CAISPGGENTEAFF. CDR3 coding DNA: TGTGCCATCTCCCCCGGGGGGGAGAACACTGAAGCTTTCTTT.

The J gene is TRBJ2-1, the V gene TRBV28; 7 nucleotides agree with TRBD2. Germline V gene sequence: CDR1 MDHEN, CDR2 SYDVKM. With V trimmed by 1 base and J by 6 bases, 9 bases remained unmatched. The CDR3 spans 16 residues. The CDR3 sequence: CASSLLAGASGNEQFF. CDR3 sequence (DNA): TGTGCCAGCAGTTTATTGGCGGGAGCATCGGGCAATGAGCAGTTCTTC.

V usage is TRBV5-6 and J usage is TRBJ1-2; D gene uncertain. The V gene lost 2 bases and the J gene lost 8 bases, with 19 bases spanning the gap. This CDR3 has 15 amino acids. Germline V lookup: CDR1 SGHDT, CDR2 YYEEEE. CDR3 protein: CASSLGSGSLVGYTF. As DNA, the CDR3 is TGTGCCAGCAGCTTAGGTAGCGGCTCTTTGGTCGGCTACACCTTC.

This clone was counted once. The chain uses TRBV29-1 and TRBJ2-1; 9 bases match TRBD1. This CDR3 is 14 amino acids long. Germline CDR1 reads SQVTM; CDR2 reads ANQGSEA. V lost 6 bases to trimming and J lost 6 bases; unmatched junction nucleotides: 9. DNA of the CDR3: TGCAGCGTCCGAACACAGGGGGCGTTCAATGAGCAGTTCTTC. Encoded protein: CSVRTQGAFNEQFF.

J is TRBJ2-5 and V is TRBV7-2, with D maybe TRBD2 (7 bases). CDR3 length: 15 amino acids. Looked up from germline, CDR1 is SGHTA and CDR2 is FQGNSA. Trimming shortened V by 1 base and J by 7 bases, and 16 bases separated the two germline ends. CDR3 loop: CASSLEGGGAWTQYF. CDR3 bases: TGTGCCAGCAGCTTAGAAGGTGGGGGGGCTTGGACCCAGTACTTC. The complete variable domain, with remaining parts taken from reference TRBV7-2 and TRBJ2-5, reads GAGVSQSPSNKVTEKGKDVELRCDPISGHTALYWYRQSLGQGLEFLIYFQGNSAPDKSGLPSDRFSAERTGGSVSTLTIQRTQQEDSAVYLCASSLEGGGAWTQYFGPGTRLLVL.